This T cell receptor (beta chain) was found in a study of PD-1 blockade in classical Hodgkin lymphoma. Turning to this clone: As yet, its antigen is unknown.

Autologous stem cell transplantation was followed by relapse in every patient, and brentuximab vedotin exposure varied. Study findings and constraints: Before treatment, TCR diversity in newly diagnosed patients was reportedly lower than in healthy donors.

This CDR3 has 11 residues. V was trimmed by 1 base and J by 15 bases, leaving 10 bases between them. The germline V gene encodes CDR1 SEHNR and CDR2 FQNEAQ (reference sequence). Measured with immunoSEQ multiplex PCR; TCRdb has only the in-frame clones, and not every one. The sample yields roughly 140,000 clones, about 81% seen once. This clonotype originated in a human donor with classical Hodgkin lymphoma. The input for sequencing was peripheral blood mononuclear cells (PBMCs), taken before the second cycle of nivolumab. The chain carries TRBV7-9 and TRBJ2-1; possible D gene TRBD1, 5 bases. For the CDR3, the DNA is TGTGCCAGCAGCTTAGGGCAGGGAAGGTTCTTC. Translated: CASSLGQGRFF.